This T cell receptor (beta chain) was captured by sequencing in a study of OX40 agonist ivuxolimab in advanced cancers. Background on the study: Patients treated during dose escalation were battling hepatocellular carcinoma, melanoma, renal cell or head and neck cancer. A history of anti-PD-1, anti-PD-L1 or anti-CTLA-4 therapy was acceptable, and around 36% had some. General study points: Relatively little clonal expansion, among the lowest observed, appeared in partial responders at 0.1-3.0 mg/kg.

V lost 8 bases and J 3 bases, leaving 7 bases between the germline ends. Germline assignment: CDR1 KGHSH and CDR2 LQKENI. The length of the CDR3 is 11 residues. With respect to this clone: The antigen remains unidentified.

Sequenced by immunoSEQ multiplex PCR; TCRdb stores in-frame clones only, minus some. The sample gives about 67,000 clones, about nine tenths of which show up once; 2.2% is in the top ten. This chain joins TRBV18 and TRBJ1-1; D is uncertain. The clonotype originates from an adult with an advanced solid tumor such as melanoma, head and neck, liver or kidney cancer. Sequencing used CD4+ or CD8+ T cells sorted from blood, obtained in a trial of the OX40 agonist ivuxolimab. As DNA, the CDR3 is TGTGCCAGCCTCGGGGACACTGAAGCTTTCTTT. This codes for CASLGDTEAFF.